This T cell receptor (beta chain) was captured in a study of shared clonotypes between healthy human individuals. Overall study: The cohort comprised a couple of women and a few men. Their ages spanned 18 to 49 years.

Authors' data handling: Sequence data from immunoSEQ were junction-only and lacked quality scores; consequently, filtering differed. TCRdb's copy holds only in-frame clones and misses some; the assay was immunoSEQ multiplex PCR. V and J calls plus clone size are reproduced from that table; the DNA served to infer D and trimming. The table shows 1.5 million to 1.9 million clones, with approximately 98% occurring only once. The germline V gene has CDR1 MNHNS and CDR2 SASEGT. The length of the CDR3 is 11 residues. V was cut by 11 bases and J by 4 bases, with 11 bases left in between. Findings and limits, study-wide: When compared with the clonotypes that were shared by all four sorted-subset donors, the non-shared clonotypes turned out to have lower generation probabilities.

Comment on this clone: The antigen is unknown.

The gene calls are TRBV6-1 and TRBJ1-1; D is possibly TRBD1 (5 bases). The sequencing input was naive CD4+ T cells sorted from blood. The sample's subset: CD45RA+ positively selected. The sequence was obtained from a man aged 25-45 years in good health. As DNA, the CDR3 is TGTGCCCTGCCGGGGGGCACTGAAGCTTTCTTT. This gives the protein CALPGGTEAFF.